This record looks at one T cell receptor (beta chain) sequence and its context. The target antigen is unknown. The assay was immunoSEQ multiplex PCR, and TCRdb's table has in-frame clones only and misses some. The top ten clones hold roughly 4.7% of a sample with over 30,000 clones, roughly 71% of them seen once. This record comes from a study of radiotherapy plus CTLA-4 blockade in lung cancer. Overall study: Among enrolled patients, less than 20% responded and around 30% achieved disease control.

The V gene lost 8 bases and the J gene lost 10 bases, with 12 bases spanning the gap. Germline V gene lookup returns CDR1 MNHNS and CDR2 SASEGT. The CDR3 extends over 11 amino acids. General study findings and limits: In blood, TCR clones derived from the tumor expanded after radiotherapy plus ipilimumab.

The sequenced sample was peripheral blood, obtained from a patient treated with radiotherapy plus ipilimumab. This chain uses TRBV6-1 with TRBJ1-5; D is unclear. The sequence was obtained from a human donor with non-small cell lung cancer whose response to radiotherapy plus ipilimumab could not be evaluated. This CDR3 is CASGGAEPQHF. DNA of the CDR3: TGTGCCAGCGGCGGAGCGGAACCCCAGCATTTT.